This T cell receptor beta chain was obtained from a study of identical twins' blood T cells. MiXCR, applied by TCRdb to the 5' RACE reads, yields one record per CDR3 protein. The table lists around 380,000 distinct CDR3 sequences, over 25% of them singletons, with 5.5% to 7% in the top ten. This clonotype was observed a few times. The receptor was isolated from a woman aged 18 to 55 in good health. The sample comprised PBMCs.

CDR3 DNA sequence: TGTGCCAGCAGTTACTCGGGAGACTCCTACGAGCAGTACTTC. It yields the protein CASSYSGDSYEQYF. The chain couples TRBV6-6 to TRBJ2-7; tentative D call: TRBD2 (5 bases). The V gene's germline CDR1 is MNHNY and CDR2 SVGAGI (reference sequence). This CDR3 is built from 14 residues. V was cut by 0 bases and J by 0 bases, with 6 bases left in between.